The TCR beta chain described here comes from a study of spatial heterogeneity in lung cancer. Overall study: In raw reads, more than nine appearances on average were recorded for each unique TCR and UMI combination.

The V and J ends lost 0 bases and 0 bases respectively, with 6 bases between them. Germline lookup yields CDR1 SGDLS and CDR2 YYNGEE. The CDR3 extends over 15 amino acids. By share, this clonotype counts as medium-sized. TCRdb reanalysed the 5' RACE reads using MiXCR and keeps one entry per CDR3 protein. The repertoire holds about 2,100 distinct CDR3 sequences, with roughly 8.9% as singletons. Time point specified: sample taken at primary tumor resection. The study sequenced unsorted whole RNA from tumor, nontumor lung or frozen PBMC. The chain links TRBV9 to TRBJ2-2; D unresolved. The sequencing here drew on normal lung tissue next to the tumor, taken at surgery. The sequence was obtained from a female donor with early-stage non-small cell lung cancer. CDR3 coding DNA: TGTGCCAGCAGCGTAGGACAACCGAACACCGGGGAGCTGTTTTTT. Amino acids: CASSVGQPNTGELFF.